Below are 15 T cell receptor beta chains sequenced from a single sample in a study of CD8 T cells in Susac syndrome. Reverse transcription of about 0.5 to 1 ug RNA used random hexamers. TCRdb passed the immunoSEQ multiplex PCR reads through MiXCR, listing each CDR3 protein once. Of some 150,000 distinct CDR3 sequences in the sample, 95% are singletons; the top ten hold roughly 0.15%. Material: CD4+ T cells from PBMCs. These TCRs come from a human donor with Susac syndrome.

The chain has TRBV7-9 and TRBJ1-2; D call uncertain. From germline, CDR1 is SEHNR and CDR2 FQNEAQ (reference sequence). The CDR3 runs to 13 residues. The germline V and J ends were trimmed by 5 bases and 8 bases, with 15 bases remaining between them. CDR3 loop: CASSVEPIGGYTF. The CDR3 DNA sequence: TGTGCCAGCAGCGTCGAACCCATTGGGGGCTACACCTTC.

The chain joins TRBV20-1 to TRBJ2-1; D gene unclear. CDR1 DFQATT and CDR2 SNEGSKA come from the germline V gene (reference sequence). V was clipped by 6 bases and J by 9 bases, with 21 bases between them. The CDR3 is 14 residues long. CDR3 nucleotide sequence: TGCAGTGCCCCAGCCGTTAATGGTCCGGGTGAGCAGTTCTTC. It specifies CSAPAVNGPGEQFF.

V usage is TRBV20-1 and J usage is TRBJ2-7, with D possibly matching TRBD1 (5 bases). Germline CDR1 is DFQATT and CDR2 is SNEGSKA (reference sequence). V lost 6 bases, J lost 6 bases, and 24 bases lay in between. The CDR3 sequence is 15 residues long. CDR3 loop: CSARRRRSPRGEQYF. In DNA form, the CDR3 reads TGCAGTGCAAGGCGCCGGAGATCCCCTAGGGGCGAGCAGTACTTC.

V gene TRBV30 combines with J gene TRBJ2-3; 10 nucleotides line up with TRBD1. This CDR3 spans 15 amino acids. Germline CDR1 GTSNPN, CDR2 SVGIG (reference sequence). Unmatched junction bases numbered 5, after V lost 3 bases and J lost 2 bases. The CDR3 reads CAWSPDRGYTDTQYF. CDR3 DNA sequence: TGTGCCTGGAGCCCGGACAGGGGGTACACAGATACGCAGTATTTT.

The gene calls are TRBV12-3 or TRBV12-4 and TRBJ1-1; tentatively, D is TRBD1 (5 bases). The CDR3 runs 15 residues. Trimming cost V 5 bases and J 4 bases, with 17 bases left between them. CDR3 sequence reads: CASSQLPGGGTEAFF. The CDR3 DNA reads TGTGCCAGCAGTCAACTCCCGGGTGGGGGCACTGAAGCTTTCTTT.

The chain has TRBV25-1 and TRBJ1-1; D possibly corresponds to TRBD1 (5 bases). The CDR3 runs to 17 residues. V shed 1 base and J shed 4 bases, with 19 bases lying between them. Germline V gene data show CDR1 as MGHDK and CDR2 as SYGVNS. In nucleotides, the CDR3 is TGTGCCAGCAGTGAATTCGCGGCGGGGCAGTTGGGCACTGAAGCTTTCTTT. It translates to CASSEFAAGQLGTEAFF.

The rearrangement joins TRBV27 to TRBJ1-2, with D perhaps TRBD1 (6 bases). In germline, CDR1 is MNHEY, CDR2 SMNVEV (reference sequence). The CDR3 length is 13 residues. V was pared by 3 bases and J by 7 bases, with 12 bases between. The CDR3 DNA sequence: TGTGCCAGCAGTTTCGCCTTAGGGGGTGGCTACACCTTC. This gives the protein CASSFALGGGYTF.

The gene calls are TRBV29-1 and TRBJ2-1; 9 bases map to TRBD2. The length of the CDR3 is 13 residues. Germline-derived CDR1 and CDR2 are SQVTM and ANQGSEA. J was trimmed by 2 bases and V by 5 bases; bases with no gene match: 1. CDR3: CSVSGGPYNEQFF. Written as DNA, the CDR3 is TGCAGCGTTAGCGGGGGGCCCTACAATGAGCAGTTCTTC.

V usage is TRBV11-2 and J usage is TRBJ2-7; the D gene is possibly TRBD2 (6 bases). The CDR3 runs to 16 residues. Germline CDR1 is SGHAT and CDR2 is FQNNGV. V dropped 1 base and J dropped 5 bases, with 18 bases sitting between them. Here the CDR3 DNA reads TGTGCCAGCAGCTTAGTCTCCGGCCAGGGCGGGAACGAGCAGTACTTC. This encodes CASSLVSGQGGNEQYF.

The genes are TRBV10-3 and TRBJ1-1, with 11 positions matching TRBD1. V dropped 9 bases and J dropped 6; count of bases not matched to a gene: 9. Germline assignment: CDR1 ENHRY and CDR2 SYGVKD. The CDR3 covers 14 residues. The CDR3 loop is CAMGARGQGAEAFF. Here the CDR3 DNA reads TGTGCCATGGGGGCCCGGGGACAGGGGGCTGAAGCTTTCTTT.

The gene calls are TRBV14 and TRBJ2-1; D ambiguous. Trimming pared 4 bases from V and 9 bases from J, leaving 16 bases between. This CDR3 contains 14 residues. Per germline, CDR1 SGHDN and CDR2 FVKESK. The CDR3 sequence: CASSPKGVLSEQFF. For the CDR3, the DNA is TGTGCCAGCAGCCCCAAAGGTGTGCTTAGTGAGCAGTTCTTC.

J is TRBJ2-6 and V is TRBV4-1; 10 bases fit TRBD2. The CDR3 is 19 residues long. Germline lookup yields CDR1 MGHRA and CDR2 YSYEKL. Trimming cost V 9 bases and J 4 bases; bases outside gene matches: 18. CDR3 nucleotides: TGCGCCAGTCGTAACCCAGCCAGCGGGAGGGTTTCCGGGGCCAACGTCCTGACTTTC. Translation: CASRNPASGRVSGANVLTF.

This clonotype appeared once. J is TRBJ2-5 and V is TRBV9, with TRBD1 identical over 8 bases. CDR3 size: 15 residues. Germline assignment: CDR1 SGDLS and CDR2 YYNGEE. After removal of 4 bases from V and 1 base from J, the junction contained 6 bases not matched to a gene. CDR3 in DNA: TGTGCCAGCAGCCACACCGGGACAGGCCAAGAGACCCAGTACTTC. Its translation is CASSHTGTGQETQYF.

The chain joins TRBV28 to TRBJ2-7; possible D gene TRBD1, 6 bases. The CDR3 sequence is 17 residues long. Per germline, CDR1 MDHEN and CDR2 SYDVKM. The V end lost 6 bases, the J end lost 2 bases, and 23 bases lay between the germline ends. Here the CDR3 reads CASSSNSWTAWAYEQYF. The DNA of the CDR3 is TGTGCCAGCAGCTCGAATTCCTGGACAGCCTGGGCCTACGAGCAGTACTTC.

The CDR3 bases are TGCGCCAGCAGCCGAGCGGGACAGGGGGTCTACGAGCAGTACTTC. The encoded protein is CASSRAGQGVYEQYF. The chain uses TRBV4-3 and TRBJ2-7, with 11 bases lining up with TRBD1. Germline lookup yields CDR1 LGHNA and CDR2 YSLEER. V was clipped by 4 bases and J by 3 bases; unmatched bases: 5. The CDR3 runs to 15 residues.